These 5 T cell receptor beta chains originate from one sample sequenced in a study of T cell repertoires in cytomegalovirus infection. TCRdb reanalysed the reads using MiXCR and keeps one entry per CDR3 protein. The sample has about 330,000 distinct CDR3 sequences, over 7.5% seen once; the top ten hold about 4.5%. Sequencing was done on a sample of PBMCs. These receptors were collected from a human donor in good health (CMV status not recorded). Some clones in this sample may be carry-over from other donors' samples.

The CDR3 reads CASSSSGRGANVLTF. DNA of the CDR3: TGTGCCAGCAGCTCATCGGGCAGGGGGGCCAACGTCCTGACTTTC. V gene TRBV7-9 combines with J gene TRBJ2-6; D unclear. Trimming shortened V by 4 bases and J by 4 bases, and 11 bases separated the two germline ends. Per germline, CDR1 SEHNR and CDR2 FQNEAQ (reference sequence). This CDR3 region has 15 residues.

This clonotype was detected only a few times. The chain employs TRBV15 and TRBJ2-1; D is undetermined. This CDR3 contains 15 residues. CDR1 and CDR2 from the germline V gene are LNHNV and YYDKDF (reference sequence). V lost 7 bases, J lost 1 base, and 14 bases lay in between. The CDR3 region is CATKAISLSYNEQFF. CDR3 DNA: TGTGCCACCAAGGCCATTTCATTATCCTACAATGAGCAGTTCTTC.

The chain recombines TRBV7-8 with TRBJ1-1; 8 bases align to TRBD1. This CDR3 comprises 15 residues. With V trimmed by 5 bases and J by 3 bases, 8 bases remained unmatched. CDR1 is SGHVS and CDR2 is FQNEAQ in the germline V gene. The CDR3 nucleotides are TGTGCCAGCAGCCCAAGGACAGGGCGGTACACTGAAGCTTTCTTT. Its translation: CASSPRTGRYTEAFF.

The chain recombines TRBV11-2 with TRBJ2-3, with D unresolved. This CDR3 is 14 amino acids long. CDR1 SGHAT and CDR2 FQNNGV come from the germline V gene. In DNA form, the CDR3 reads TGTACTTGCTCGGGTCGCCACCCCACAGATACGCAGTATTTT. Translation: CTCSGRHPTDTQYF.

This clonotype was counted many times. The V call is TRBV7-2, the J call TRBJ2-4; 11 nucleotides align to TRBD2. CDR1 SGHTA and CDR2 FQGNSA come from the germline V gene. The trim removed 1 base at V and 6 bases at J, leaving 5 bases unmatched. This CDR3 region has 16 residues. The CDR3 sequence: CASSLEHTSGGNIQYF. For the CDR3, the DNA is TGTGCCAGCAGCTTAGAGCATACTAGCGGGGGAAACATTCAGTACTTC. Supplemented by reference TRBV7-2 and TRBJ2-4, the full variable domain reads GAGVSQSPSNKVTEKGKDVELRCDPISGHTALYWYRQSLGQGLEFLIYFQGNSAPDKSGLPSDRFSAERTGGSVSTLTIQRTQQEDSAVYLCASSLEHTSGGNIQYFGAGTRLSVL.